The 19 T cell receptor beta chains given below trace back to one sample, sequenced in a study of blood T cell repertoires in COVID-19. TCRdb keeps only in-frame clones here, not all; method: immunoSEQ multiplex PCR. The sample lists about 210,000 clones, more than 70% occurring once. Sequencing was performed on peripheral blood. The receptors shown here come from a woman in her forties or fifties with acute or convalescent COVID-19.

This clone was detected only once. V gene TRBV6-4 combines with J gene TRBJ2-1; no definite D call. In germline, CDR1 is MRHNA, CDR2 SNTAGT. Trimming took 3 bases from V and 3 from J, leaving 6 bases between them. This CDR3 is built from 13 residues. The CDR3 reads CASSEESYNEQFF. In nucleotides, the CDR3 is TGTGCCAGCAGTGAGGAGAGCTACAATGAGCAGTTCTTC.

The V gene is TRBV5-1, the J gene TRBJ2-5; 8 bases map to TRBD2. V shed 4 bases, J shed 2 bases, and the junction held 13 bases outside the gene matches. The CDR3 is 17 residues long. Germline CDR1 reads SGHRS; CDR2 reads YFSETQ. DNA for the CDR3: TGCGCCAGCAGCCTGGCACTAGCGGCGGCCATGCAAGAGACCCAGTACTTC. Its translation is CASSLALAAAMQETQYF.

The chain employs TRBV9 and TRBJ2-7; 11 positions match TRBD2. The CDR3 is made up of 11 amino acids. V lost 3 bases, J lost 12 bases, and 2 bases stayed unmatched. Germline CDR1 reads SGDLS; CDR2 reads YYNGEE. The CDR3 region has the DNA TGTGCCAGCAGCGGGACTAGCGGGCTGTACTTC. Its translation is CASSGTSGLYF.

CDR3 DNA sequence: TGTGCCAGCAGTGCGTTCGGAGCGGGAGCTAGCACAGATACGCAGTATTTT. Translation gives CASSAFGAGASTDTQYF. The genes are TRBV2 and TRBJ2-3; 8 nucleotides match TRBD2. V gave up 4 bases and J gave up 0 bases; unmatched junction bases: 9. Germline CDR1 SNHLY, CDR2 FYNNEI. This CDR3 is built from 17 residues.

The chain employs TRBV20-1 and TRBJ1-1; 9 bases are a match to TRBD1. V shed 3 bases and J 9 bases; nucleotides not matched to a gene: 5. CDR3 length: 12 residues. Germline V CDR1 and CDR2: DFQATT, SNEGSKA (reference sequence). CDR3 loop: CSASKQGAQAFF. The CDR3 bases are TGCAGTGCTAGTAAACAGGGGGCCCAAGCTTTCTTT.

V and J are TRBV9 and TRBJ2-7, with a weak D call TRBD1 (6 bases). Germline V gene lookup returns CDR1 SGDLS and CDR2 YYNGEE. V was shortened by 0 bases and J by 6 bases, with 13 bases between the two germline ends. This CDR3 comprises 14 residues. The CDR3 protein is CASSVDGGGGEQYF. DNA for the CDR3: TGTGCCAGCAGCGTAGATGGGGGCGGAGGCGAGCAGTACTTC.

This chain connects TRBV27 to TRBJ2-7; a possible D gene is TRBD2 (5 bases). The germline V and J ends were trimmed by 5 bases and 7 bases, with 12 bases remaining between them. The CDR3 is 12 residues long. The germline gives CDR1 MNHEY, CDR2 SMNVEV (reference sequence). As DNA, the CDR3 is TGTGCCAGCAGTAGACCACCGGGAGAGCAGTACTTC. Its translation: CASSRPPGEQYF.

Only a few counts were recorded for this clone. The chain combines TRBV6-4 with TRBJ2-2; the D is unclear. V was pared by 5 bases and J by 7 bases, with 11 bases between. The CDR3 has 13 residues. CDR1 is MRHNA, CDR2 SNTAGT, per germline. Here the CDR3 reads CASSLLPRGELFF. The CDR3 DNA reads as TGTGCCAGCAGTCTCCTCCCCCGCGGGGAGCTGTTTTTT.

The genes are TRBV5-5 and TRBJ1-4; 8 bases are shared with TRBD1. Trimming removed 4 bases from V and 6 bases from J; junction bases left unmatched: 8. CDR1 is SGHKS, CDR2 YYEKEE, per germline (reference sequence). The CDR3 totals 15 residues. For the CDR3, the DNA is TGTGCCAGCAGCCACCTACAGGGGGGTTATGAAAAACTGTTTTTT. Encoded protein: CASSHLQGGYEKLFF.

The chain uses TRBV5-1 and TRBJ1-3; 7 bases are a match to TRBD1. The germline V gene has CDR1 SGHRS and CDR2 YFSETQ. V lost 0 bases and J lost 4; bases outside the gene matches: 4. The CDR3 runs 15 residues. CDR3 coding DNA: TGCGCCAGCAGCTTGGACAGGGGTAGAGGAAACACCATATATTTT. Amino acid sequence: CASSLDRGRGNTIYF.

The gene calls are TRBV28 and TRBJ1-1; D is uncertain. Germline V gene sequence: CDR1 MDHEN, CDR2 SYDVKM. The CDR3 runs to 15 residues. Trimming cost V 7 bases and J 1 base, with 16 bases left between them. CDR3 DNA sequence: TGTGCCAGCACCCTCTTGGTTGAGGCGAACACTGAAGCTTTCTTT. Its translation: CASTLLVEANTEAFF.

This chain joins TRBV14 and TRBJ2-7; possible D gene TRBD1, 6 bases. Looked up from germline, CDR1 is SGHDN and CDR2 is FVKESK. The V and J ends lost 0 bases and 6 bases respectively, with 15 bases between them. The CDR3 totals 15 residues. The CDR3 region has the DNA TGTGCCAGCAGCCAAGATCTGAGACAGGCGGTCGAGCAGTACTTC. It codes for CASSQDLRQAVEQYF.

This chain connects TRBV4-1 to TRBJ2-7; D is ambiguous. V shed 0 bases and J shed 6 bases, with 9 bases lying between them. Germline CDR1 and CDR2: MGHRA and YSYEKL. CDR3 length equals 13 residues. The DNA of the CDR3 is TGCGCCAGCAGCCAAGACGTACGGGTCGAGCAGTACTTC. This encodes CASSQDVRVEQYF.

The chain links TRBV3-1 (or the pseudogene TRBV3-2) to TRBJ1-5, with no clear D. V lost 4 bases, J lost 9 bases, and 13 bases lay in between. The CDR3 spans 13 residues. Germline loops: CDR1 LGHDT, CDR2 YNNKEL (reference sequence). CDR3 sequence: CASSPTGAGPQHF. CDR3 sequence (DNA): TGTGCCAGCAGCCCGACGGGCGCGGGGCCCCAGCATTTT.

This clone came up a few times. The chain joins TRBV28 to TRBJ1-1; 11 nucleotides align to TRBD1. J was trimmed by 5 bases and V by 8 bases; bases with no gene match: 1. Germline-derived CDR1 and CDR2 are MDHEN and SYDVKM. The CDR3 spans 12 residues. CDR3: CASGTGGTEAFF. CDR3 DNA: TGTGCCAGCGGGACAGGGGGGACTGAAGCTTTCTTT.

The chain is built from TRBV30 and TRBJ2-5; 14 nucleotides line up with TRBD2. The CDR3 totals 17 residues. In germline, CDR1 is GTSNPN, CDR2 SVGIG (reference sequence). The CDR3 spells CALEPGTSGSPKETQYF. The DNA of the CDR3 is TGTGCTCTAGAACCTGGGACTAGCGGGAGCCCTAAGGAGACCCAGTACTTC. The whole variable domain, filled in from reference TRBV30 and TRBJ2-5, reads SQTIHQWPATLVQPVGSPLSLECTVEGTSNPNLYWYRQAAGRGLQLLFYSVGIGQISSEVPQNLSASRPQDRQFILSSKKLLLSDSGFYLCALEPGTSGSPKETQYFGPGTRLLVL.

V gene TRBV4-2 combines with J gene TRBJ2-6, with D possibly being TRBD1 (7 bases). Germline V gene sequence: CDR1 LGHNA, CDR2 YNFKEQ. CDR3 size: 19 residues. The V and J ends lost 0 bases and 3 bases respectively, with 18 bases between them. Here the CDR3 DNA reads TGTGCCAGCAGCCAAGATTTGGGGCCAGGGGGGAGTGGGGCCAACGTCCTGACTTTC. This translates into CASSQDLGPGGSGANVLTF.

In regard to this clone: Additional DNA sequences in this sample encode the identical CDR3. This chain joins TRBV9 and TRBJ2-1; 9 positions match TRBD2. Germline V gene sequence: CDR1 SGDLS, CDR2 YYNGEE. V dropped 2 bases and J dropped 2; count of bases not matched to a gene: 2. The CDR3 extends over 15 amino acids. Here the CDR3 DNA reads TGTGCCAGCAGCGTTTCTAGCGGGACCTACAATGAGCAGTTCTTC. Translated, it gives CASSVSSGTYNEQFF.

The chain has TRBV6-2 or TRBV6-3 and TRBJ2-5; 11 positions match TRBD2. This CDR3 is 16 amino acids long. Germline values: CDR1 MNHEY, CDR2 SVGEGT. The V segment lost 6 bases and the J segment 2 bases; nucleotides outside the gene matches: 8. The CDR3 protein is CASSPQTSGAQETQYF. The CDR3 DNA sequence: TGTGCCAGCAGCCCTCAGACTAGCGGGGCTCAAGAGACCCAGTACTTC.